Following are 32 T cell receptor beta chains from one sample sequenced in a study of CD8 T cells in Susac syndrome. After extraction with the RNeasy kit, 0.5 to 1 ug of the RNA was reverse transcribed using random hexamers. One entry per CDR3 protein, called by TCRdb with MiXCR from the immunoSEQ multiplex PCR reads. This sample has 330,000 or so distinct CDR3 sequences, with 70% to 90% found just once. The sequenced sample consisted of CD8+ T cells from PBMCs. Receptor source: a human donor with multiple sclerosis.

V usage is TRBV24-1 and J usage is TRBJ2-4; 7 positions agree with TRBD1. CDR1 and CDR2 (germline): KGHDR, SFDVKD. V gave up 3 bases and J gave up 4 bases; unmatched junction bases: 5. The CDR3 covers 15 residues. The chain's CDR3 is CATSDPGTDKNIQYF. The CDR3 nucleotides read TGTGCCACCAGTGATCCCGGGACAGATAAAAACATTCAGTACTTC.

In this sample, this clonotype turned up once. This chain connects TRBV6-2 or TRBV6-3 to TRBJ1-6; no clear D gene. The CDR3 is 12 residues long. Germline loops: CDR1 MNHEY, CDR2 SVGEGT. Trimming removed 7 bases from V and 10 bases from J, with 11 bases in between. The CDR3, as DNA: TGTGCCAGCATGGACCCGGTCTCACCCCTCCACTTT. Its translation is CASMDPVSPLHF.

V usage is TRBV5-1 and J usage is TRBJ1-2; no clear D. This CDR3 is 18 amino acids long. In germline, CDR1 is SGHRS, CDR2 YFSETQ. Deletions cut 0 bases from V and 0 bases from J, with 18 bases between. CDR3 region: CASSLAMAPKRTNYGYTF. The CDR3 DNA reads as TGCGCCAGCAGCTTGGCCATGGCCCCTAAACGTACTAACTATGGCTACACCTTC.

This clonotype was seen once. This chain connects TRBV19 to TRBJ2-1; D could derive from TRBD1 or TRBD2 (5 bases each). CDR1 and CDR2 (germline): LNHDA, SQIVND (reference sequence). V lost 3 bases to trimming and J lost 7 bases, with 13 bases between them. The CDR3 loop spans 14 amino acids. The CDR3 sequence is CASSIGTNSNEQFF. In nucleotides, the CDR3 is TGTGCCAGTAGTATCGGGACCAATTCGAATGAGCAGTTCTTC.

This rearrangement joins TRBV6-5 to TRBJ2-1, with 9 nucleotides matching TRBD1. Germline V gene sequence: CDR1 MNHEY, CDR2 SVGAGI. The CDR3 is 18 residues long. The V and J ends lost 2 bases and 7 bases, in that order; junction bases with no gene match: 15. In nucleotides, the CDR3 is TGTGCCAGCAGTTACCCAGAAAGACCGGGACAGGGCTATAATGAGCAGTTCTTC. It specifies CASSYPERPGQGYNEQFF.

This chain connects TRBV27 to TRBJ2-7; D is perhaps TRBD2 (6 bases). The CDR3 totals 16 residues. The germline V and J ends were trimmed by 1 base and 0 bases, with 13 bases remaining between them. CDR1 MNHEY and CDR2 SMNVEV come from the germline V gene (reference sequence). Here the CDR3 DNA reads TGTGCCAGCAGTTTATACCCTCGGGGGAGCTCCTACGAGCAGTACTTC. Translation gives CASSLYPRGSSYEQYF.

The V call is TRBV7-9, the J call TRBJ2-7; D gene uncertain. The CDR3 consists of 13 residues. Between the trimmed V and J ends, which lost 5 bases and 4 bases, there was a span of 12 bases. Germline assignment: CDR1 SEHNR and CDR2 FQNEAQ (reference sequence). The CDR3 protein is CASSPLQWYEQYF. In DNA, the CDR3 is TGTGCCAGCAGCCCCCTCCAGTGGTACGAGCAGTACTTC.

The V gene is TRBV12-3 or TRBV12-4, the J gene TRBJ2-5; D is uncertain. V lost 3 bases to trimming and J lost 2 bases, with 10 bases between them. The CDR3 consists of 14 residues. In DNA form, the CDR3 reads TGTGCCAGCAGTTTGCTATTGAAACAAGAGACCCAGTACTTC. It translates to CASSLLLKQETQYF.

This chain joins TRBV24-1 and TRBJ2-3; 13 bases are shared with TRBD2. The V segment lost 0 bases and the J segment 3 bases; nucleotides outside the gene matches: 11. This CDR3 spans 20 amino acids. Looked up from germline, CDR1 is KGHDR and CDR2 is SFDVKD. CDR3 sequence reads: CATSDLGTSGRARSTDTQYF. CDR3 coding DNA: TGTGCCACCAGTGATTTGGGAACTAGCGGGAGGGCCCGTTCAACAGATACGCAGTATTTT.

J is TRBJ2-5 and V is TRBV6-5; D possibly matches TRBD1 or TRBD2 (6 bases each). The CDR3 runs to 15 residues. Germline CDR1 reads MNHEY; CDR2 reads SVGAGI. The V and J ends lost 5 bases and 5 bases respectively, with 18 bases between them. CDR3 sequence (DNA): TGTGCCAGCAGTGCACTCTCCGGGGGCTGGGAGACCCAGTACTTC. It translates to CASSALSGGWETQYF.

The chain couples TRBV29-1 to TRBJ2-4; D is perhaps TRBD2 (5 bases). Germline-derived CDR1 and CDR2 are SQVTM and ANQGSEA. Trimming took off 0 bases at V and 16 bases at J, with 16 bases between the two ends. The CDR3 totals 12 residues. DNA of the CDR3: TGCAGCGTTGAAGATCTCGGGGATAGGCTTTACTTC. Translation gives CSVEDLGDRLYF.

The gene calls are TRBV6-2 or TRBV6-3 and TRBJ2-5; a possible D gene is TRBD2 (6 bases). This CDR3 has 12 amino acids. V was cut by 4 bases and J by 5 bases, with 8 bases left in between. Germline V gene sequence: CDR1 MNHEY, CDR2 SVGEGT. CDR3 region: CASSSGSETQYF. CDR3 coding DNA: TGTGCCAGCAGTTCCGGGAGTGAGACCCAGTACTTC.

This chain joins TRBV28 and TRBJ2-5; TRBD1 matches 7 bases. V lost 1 base and J lost 3; bases outside the gene matches: 5. Germline loops: CDR1 MDHEN, CDR2 SYDVKM. CDR3 length: 15 amino acids. CDR3 protein: CASSLLGQSKETQYF. CDR3 in DNA: TGTGCCAGCAGTTTATTGGGACAGAGTAAAGAGACCCAGTACTTC.

This clonotype was observed once. V usage is TRBV5-1 and J usage is TRBJ2-1; D remains ambiguous. The CDR3 has 17 amino acids. V was cut by 4 bases and J by 4 bases, with 21 bases left in between. Germline V CDR1 and CDR2: SGHRS, YFSETQ. DNA for the CDR3: TGCGCCAGCAGCGCCCTCCAAAATAACAATCGTTACAATGAGCAGTTCTTC. Amino acids: CASSALQNNNRYNEQFF.

CDR3 sequence (DNA): TGTGCCAGCAGCCCCTTTGCGATGCGGGGGACCACAGATACGCAGTATTTT. The encoded protein is CASSPFAMRGTTDTQYF. The chain links TRBV14 to TRBJ2-3; 7 bases map to TRBD2. Germline CDR1 reads SGHDN; CDR2 reads FVKESK. The CDR3 extends over 17 amino acids. The V segment lost 4 bases and the J segment 2 bases; nucleotides outside the gene matches: 12.

This sequence joins TRBV12-3 or TRBV12-4 and TRBJ2-1; TRBD2 agrees at 7 bases. This CDR3 has 14 amino acids. Trimming removed 6 bases from V and 7 bases from J; junction bases left unmatched: 9. The CDR3 sequence is CASRGAGAWNEQFF. In DNA, the CDR3 is TGTGCCAGCAGAGGGGCGGGAGCGTGGAATGAGCAGTTCTTC.

V is TRBV13 and J is TRBJ2-7, with D possibly TRBD1 on 6 matching bases. CDR3 length equals 14 residues. V was cut by 0 bases and J by 5 bases, with 11 bases left in between. CDR1 is PRHDT and CDR2 is FYEKMQ in the germline V gene (reference sequence). The DNA of the CDR3 is TGTGCCAGCAGCTTAGGCCTCTCAGGGGACGAGCAGTACTTC. Amino acid sequence: CASSLGLSGDEQYF.

The V and J genes are TRBV2 and TRBJ1-1; possibly TRBD1 for D (5 bases). V dropped 3 bases and J dropped 0 bases, with 11 bases sitting between them. CDR3 length: 15 residues. Germline values: CDR1 SNHLY, CDR2 FYNNEI. The CDR3 bases are TGTGCCAGCAGTGAGGAGGGGATGATGAACACTGAAGCTTTCTTT. Translation gives CASSEEGMMNTEAFF.

J is TRBJ2-4 and V is TRBV4-3, with TRBD1 matching over 8 bases. Germline CDR1 reads LGHNA; CDR2 reads YSLEER. This CDR3 is built from 15 residues. The junction had 7 bases not matched to a gene; V was cut back by 1 base and J by 8 bases. The chain's CDR3 is CASSQADRGGDIQYF. The CDR3 DNA reads as TGCGCCAGCAGCCAAGCCGACAGGGGAGGAGACATTCAGTACTTC.

This rearrangement joins TRBV11-3 to TRBJ2-3; TRBD1 or TRBD2 may be the D gene (5 bases each). The CDR3 sequence is 16 residues long. Trimming removed 5 bases at V and 3 bases at J, with 18 bases between. Germline loops: CDR1 SGHNT, CDR2 YENEEA. The CDR3 nucleotides read TGTGCCAGCAGCGACGGACATTATCCGGGGACAGATACGCAGTATTTT. It encodes CASSDGHYPGTDTQYF. The full variable domain, completed using reference TRBV11-3 and TRBJ2-3, is EAGVVQSPRYKIIEKKQPVAFWCNPISGHNTLYWYLQNLGQGPELLIRYENEEAVDDSQLPKDRFSAERLKGVDSTLKIQPAELGDSAVYLCASSDGHYPGTDTQYFGPGTRLTVL.

This chain links TRBV28 with TRBJ2-6; a possible D gene is TRBD2 (5 bases). Germline values: CDR1 MDHEN, CDR2 SYDVKM. This CDR3 is 17 amino acids long. The V end was cut by 7 bases, the J end by 0 bases, with 16 bases between. For the CDR3, the DNA is TGTGCCAGCACTAGTCGTCGCGGGCGCTCTGGGGCCAACGTCCTGACTTTC. This sequence encodes CASTSRRGRSGANVLTF.

The chain has TRBV7-9 and TRBJ1-5; maybe TRBD1 (5 bases). This CDR3 spans 16 amino acids. V lost 3 bases and J 0 bases, leaving 12 bases between the germline ends. Per germline, CDR1 SEHNR and CDR2 FQNEAQ (reference sequence). DNA of the CDR3: TGTGCCAGCAGCTTGGGGGACTGGTATAGCAATCAGCCCCAGCATTTT. This translates into CASSLGDWYSNQPQHF.

The chain has TRBV4-3 and TRBJ2-1; the match to TRBD2 covers 8 bases. Looked up from germline, CDR1 is LGHNA and CDR2 is YSLEER. The CDR3 is made up of 16 amino acids. With 0 bases clipped from V and 7 bases from J, the junction kept 8 bases outside the gene matches. The DNA for the CDR3 is TGCGCCAGCAGCCAAGATCTGGCGGGGGGTCGTAATGAGCAGTTCTTC. Its translation is CASSQDLAGGRNEQFF.

The V and J genes are TRBV20-1 and TRBJ2-7; possible D gene TRBD1, 5 bases. This CDR3 is 15 amino acids long. V lost 6 bases, J lost 1 base, and 19 bases lay in between. Per the germline V gene, CDR1 is DFQATT and CDR2 is SNEGSKA (reference sequence). For the CDR3, the DNA is TGCAGTGCCAACTCGGGCAGGGATCCGTCCTACGAGCAGTACTTC. This sequence encodes CSANSGRDPSYEQYF.

The V call is TRBV5-1, the J call TRBJ2-7; D is unclear. Between the trimmed V and J ends, which lost 5 bases and 1 base, there was a span of 16 bases. CDR1 is SGHRS and CDR2 is YFSETQ in the germline V gene. The CDR3 has 15 amino acids. The CDR3 bases are TGCGCCAGCAGTGAAGAGTCTACCACTTCCTACGAGCAGTACTTC. This gives the protein CASSEESTTSYEQYF.

The V and J genes are TRBV5-5 and TRBJ2-7, with D tentatively TRBD1 (6 bases). Per the germline V gene, CDR1 is SGHKS and CDR2 is YYEKEE (reference sequence). The CDR3 runs 15 residues. Trimming shortened V by 2 bases and J by 3 bases, and 15 bases separated the two germline ends. The CDR3 is CASSLTGGSGYEQYF. CDR3 DNA sequence: TGTGCCAGCAGCTTAACTGGGGGCTCGGGCTACGAGCAGTACTTC.

V usage is TRBV20-1 and J usage is TRBJ2-3, with 9 bases matching TRBD2. Trimming cost V 6 bases and J 4 bases; bases outside gene matches: 8. CDR3 length: 14 amino acids. Germline V lookup: CDR1 DFQATT, CDR2 SNEGSKA (reference sequence). The CDR3 nucleotides are TGCAGTGCCGGAGGTAGCGGGGGTGCAGATACGCAGTATTTT. Protein product: CSAGGSGGADTQYF.

CDR3 sequence reads: CASSPLAGGYTGELFF. CDR3 sequence (DNA): TGTGCCAGCAGTCCCCTAGCGGGGGGCTACACCGGGGAGCTGTTTTTT. The genes are TRBV28 and TRBJ2-2; TRBD2 matches 11 bases. Germline loops: CDR1 MDHEN, CDR2 SYDVKM. The V segment lost 5 bases and the J segment 3 bases; nucleotides outside the gene matches: 5. CDR3 length equals 16 residues.

This chain joins TRBV7-9 and TRBJ1-1, with D possibly TRBD1 on 5 matching bases. The germline V and J ends were trimmed by 2 bases and 2 bases, with 9 bases remaining between them. Germline CDR1 is SEHNR and CDR2 is FQNEAQ (reference sequence). The CDR3 spans 14 residues. The CDR3 is CASSLRQLNTEAFF. In nucleotides, the CDR3 is TGTGCCAGCAGCTTAAGACAGCTTAACACTGAAGCTTTCTTT. Full variable domain (remainder filled in from reference TRBV7-9 and TRBJ1-1): DTGVSQNPRHKITKRGQNVTFRCDPISEHNRLYWYRQTLGQGPEFLTYFQNEAQLEKSRLLSDRFSAERPKGSFSTLEIQRTEQGDSAMYLCASSLRQLNTEAFFGQGTRLTVV.

The chain has TRBV24-1 and TRBJ2-2; 10 bases match TRBD2. The CDR3 runs 14 residues. CDR1 and CDR2 (germline): KGHDR, SFDVKD. V lost 9 bases and J lost 4; bases outside the gene matches: 4. The CDR3 reads CATRTSGPTGELFF. CDR3 coding DNA: TGTGCCACCCGGACTAGCGGACCCACCGGGGAGCTGTTTTTT.

The gene calls are TRBV4-1 and TRBJ2-3; 14 bases are a match to TRBD2. Germline assignment: CDR1 MGHRA and CDR2 YSYEKL. The V and J ends lost 3 bases and 3 bases, in that order; junction bases with no gene match: 2. The CDR3 totals 16 residues. CDR3 sequence reads: CASSQTSGGATDTQYF. As DNA, the CDR3 is TGCGCCAGCAGCCAGACTAGCGGGGGGGCAACAGATACGCAGTATTTT.

This chain connects TRBV2 to TRBJ2-1, with D possibly being TRBD1 or TRBD2 (5 bases each). The V gene's germline CDR1 is SNHLY and CDR2 FYNNEI. V was clipped by 6 bases and J by 6 bases, with 15 bases between them. The CDR3 runs to 14 residues. CDR3 bases: TGTGCCAGCAGGGACACGACGGGGCGCAATGAGCAGTTCTTC. It encodes CASRDTTGRNEQFF.